What follows are 6 T cell receptor beta chains derived from one specimen sequenced in a study of Graves' ophthalmopathy and Graves' hyperthyroidism. Amplification targeted the TCR beta CDR3 regions, with RNA transcripts as the source material. RT-PCR with HTBI primers came first, then second-round multiplex PCR. TCRdb reprocessed the multiplex PCR reads via MiXCR and lists one record per CDR3 protein. The sample has about 150,000 distinct CDR3 sequences, roughly two fifths seen once; the top ten hold around 5.5%. Sequences were obtained from peripheral blood. Receptors originate from a woman aged 40 to 49 with Graves' ophthalmopathy.

This clonotype was seen ten or more times. V gene TRBV18 combines with J gene TRBJ1-1; D is unresolved. This CDR3 has 15 residues. V dropped 0 bases and J dropped 0 bases, with 8 bases sitting between them. The V gene's germline CDR1 is KGHSH and CDR2 LQKENI. The CDR3 region is CASSPPNGLNTEAFF. For the CDR3, the DNA is TGTGCCAGCTCACCACCGAACGGATTGAACACTGAAGCTTTCTTT.

This clonotype was recorded at least ten times. The CDR3 loop reads CASSPGQESHYTF. The DNA of the CDR3 is TGTGCCAGCAGTCCAGGACAGGAGTCTCACTACACCTTC. V gene TRBV2 combines with J gene TRBJ1-2, with 7 bases that match TRBD1. This CDR3 is built from 13 residues. The ends lost 5 bases at V and 10 bases at J; junction bases unmatched: 10. The germline V gene has CDR1 SNHLY and CDR2 FYNNEI.

This clonotype was recorded once. V is TRBV5-1 and J is TRBJ1-1; tentative D call: TRBD1 (5 bases). The germline V gene encodes CDR1 SGHRS and CDR2 YFSETQ. V gave up 4 bases and J gave up 5 bases, with 18 bases separating them. The CDR3 runs 15 residues. The DNA of the CDR3 is TGCGCCAGCAGCCCCTCAGGGCGCAAGGAAACTGAAGCTTTCTTT. Amino acids: CASSPSGRKETEAFF.

This clonotype was observed many times. The chain combines TRBV4-1 with TRBJ1-1, with D possibly matching TRBD1 (5 bases). V gave up 5 bases and J gave up 0 bases, with 13 bases separating them. The CDR3 covers 15 residues. Germline V gene data show CDR1 as MGHRA and CDR2 as YSYEKL. CDR3 coding DNA: TGCGCCAGCAGCGAACAGACGGGGGTGAACACTGAAGCTTTCTTT. It codes for CASSEQTGVNTEAFF.

This clonotype was recorded many times. This sequence joins TRBV28 and TRBJ2-2; D may be TRBD1 (6 bases). There are 17 residues in the CDR3. Per the germline V gene, CDR1 is MDHEN and CDR2 is SYDVKM. V lost 6 bases and J 1 base, leaving 18 bases between the germline ends. The CDR3 spells CASRSRDTSLNTGELFF. CDR3 coding DNA: TGTGCCAGCAGATCCCGGGACACCTCATTGAACACCGGGGAGCTGTTTTTT. Supplemented by reference TRBV28 and TRBJ2-2, the full variable domain reads DVKVTQSSRYLVKRTGEKVFLECVQDMDHENMFWYRQDPGLGLRLIYFSYDVKMKEKGDIPEGYSVSREKKERFSLILESASTNQTSMYLCASRSRDTSLNTGELFFGEGSRLTVL.

The chain uses TRBV6-1 and TRBJ1-2; 8 bases match TRBD1. The CDR3 is made up of 14 amino acids. The germline V gene encodes CDR1 MNHNS and CDR2 SASEGT. Trimming cost V 3 bases and J 4 bases; bases outside gene matches: 4. CDR3: CASSDLQGVYGYTF. The CDR3, as DNA: TGTGCCAGCAGTGACTTACAGGGGGTCTATGGCTACACCTTC.